A selection of T cell receptor beta chains follows, all from one sample in a study of beta chain features in type 1 diabetes. The data were produced by immunoSEQ multiplex PCR, yet TCRdb's version contains in-frame clones alone and is incomplete. The sample includes fewer than 500,000 clones, approximately 13% of them seen just once. The sequenced sample consisted of naive CD4+ T cells from blood. The receptors here all came from a man aged 30 to 39 in good health. Each CDR3 is given with its conserved first and last residue. The order of the fields is clone size, D gene, V gene, J gene, CDR3 protein, CDR3 DNA. D genes are given only for firm matches. Clone size is shown for a subset of rows, as once, few, many or a class of expanded clone.

clone_size: few; d_call: TRBD1; v_call: TRBV14; j_call: TRBJ2-7; cdr3_aa: CASSPGTGFHEQYF; cdr3_nt: TGTGCCAGCAGCCCCGGGACAGGGTTCCACGAGCAGTACTTC
clone_size: few; d_call: .; v_call: TRBV30; j_call: TRBJ1-2; cdr3_aa: CAWSVLQANYGYTF; cdr3_nt: TGTGCCTGGAGTGTATTACAGGCTAACTATGGCTACACCTTC
clone_size: .; d_call: .; v_call: TRBV2; j_call: TRBJ2-3; cdr3_aa: CASSSQLTTGRNTQYF; cdr3_nt: TGTGCCAGCAGTTCCCAATTAACGACAGGGAGGAATACGCAGTATTTT
clone_size: few; d_call: TRBD2; v_call: TRBV2; j_call: TRBJ2-4; cdr3_aa: CASIGSGGPAVKNIQYF; cdr3_nt: TGTGCCAGCATTGGTAGCGGGGGCCCTGCGGTCAAAAACATTCAGTACTTC
clone_size: few; d_call: .; v_call: TRBV30; j_call: TRBJ1-1; cdr3_aa: CAWSVPSGQGTEAFF; cdr3_nt: TGTGCCTGGAGTGTACCCAGCGGGCAGGGCACTGAAGCTTTCTTT
clone_size: .; d_call: .; v_call: TRBV5-4; j_call: TRBJ2-5; cdr3_aa: CASTQTGQETQYF; cdr3_nt: TGTGCCAGCACCCAGACGGGCCAAGAGACCCAGTACTTC
clone_size: few; d_call: TRBD2; v_call: TRBV30; j_call: TRBJ2-1; cdr3_aa: CAWSVGTSGRAINEQFF; cdr3_nt: TGTGCCTGGAGTGTCGGGACTAGCGGGAGGGCAATCAATGAGCAGTTCTTC
clone_size: few; d_call: TRBD1; v_call: TRBV5-6; j_call: TRBJ2-7; cdr3_aa: CASSLGTGHYEQYF; cdr3_nt: TGTGCCAGCAGCTTGGGGACAGGACACTACGAGCAGTACTTC
clone_size: .; d_call: TRBD2; v_call: TRBV6-5; j_call: TRBJ2-3; cdr3_aa: CASRPLAAGTDTQYF; cdr3_nt: TGTGCCAGCAGGCCTCTAGCGGCGGGCACAGATACGCAGTATTTT
clone_size: .; d_call: .; v_call: TRBV28; j_call: TRBJ2-5; cdr3_aa: CASSLKQETQYF; cdr3_nt: TGTGCCAGCAGTTTAAAACAAGAGACCCAGTACTTC
clone_size: .; d_call: .; v_call: TRBV18; j_call: TRBJ2-1; cdr3_aa: CASSRWGSINEQFF; cdr3_nt: TGTGCCAGCTCACGGTGGGGGTCGATCAATGAGCAGTTCTTC
clone_size: .; d_call: .; v_call: TRBV4-3; j_call: TRBJ2-1; cdr3_aa: CASSHERLAASYNEQFF; cdr3_nt: TGCGCCAGCAGCCACGAGCGGTTAGCGGCGAGCTACAATGAGCAGTTCTTC
clone_size: few; d_call: .; v_call: TRBV7-2; j_call: TRBJ2-5; cdr3_aa: CASSFPHTARETQYF; cdr3_nt: TGTGCCAGCAGCTTTCCACATACAGCCAGGGAGACCCAGTACTTC
clone_size: few; d_call: .; v_call: TRBV9; j_call: TRBJ2-5; cdr3_aa: CASSLAHGFQQETQYF; cdr3_nt: TGTGCCAGCAGCCTCGCACATGGGTTTCAACAAGAGACCCAGTACTTC
clone_size: once; d_call: TRBD2; v_call: TRBV9; j_call: TRBJ2-7; cdr3_aa: CASSVAAGDPYEQYF; cdr3_nt: TGTGCCAGCAGCGTAGCTGCGGGGGACCCCTACGAGCAGTACTTC
clone_size: many; d_call: .; v_call: TRBV12-5; j_call: TRBJ2-4; cdr3_aa: CASRSTYLKNIQYF; cdr3_nt: TGTGCTAGTCGGTCGACTTACCTCAAAAACATTCAGTACTTC
clone_size: few; d_call: .; v_call: TRBV7-9; j_call: TRBJ1-5; cdr3_aa: CASSTGNQPQHF; cdr3_nt: TGTGCCAGCAGCACAGGGAATCAGCCCCAGCATTTT
clone_size: few; d_call: .; v_call: TRBV7-2; j_call: TRBJ2-1; cdr3_aa: CASSLENGYNEQFF; cdr3_nt: TGTGCCAGCAGCCTAGAGAACGGGTACAATGAGCAGTTCTTC
clone_size: few; d_call: TRBD2; v_call: TRBV14; j_call: TRBJ2-2; cdr3_aa: CASSHFPAGGANTGELFF; cdr3_nt: TGTGCCAGCAGCCATTTTCCAGCGGGAGGAGCGAACACCGGGGAGCTGTTTTTT
clone_size: few; d_call: .; v_call: TRBV7-2; j_call: TRBJ2-7; cdr3_aa: CASSPDTYEQYF; cdr3_nt: TGTGCCAGCAGCCCTGACACCTACGAGCAGTACTTC
clone_size: .; d_call: TRBD2; v_call: TRBV5-4; j_call: TRBJ2-1; cdr3_aa: CASSILAGLRNEQFF; cdr3_nt: TGTGCCAGCAGCATACTAGCGGGTTTGAGGAATGAGCAGTTCTTC
clone_size: .; d_call: .; v_call: TRBV19; j_call: TRBJ2-3; cdr3_aa: CASAGLTSTDTQYF; cdr3_nt: TGTGCCAGTGCGGGACTCACTAGCACAGATACGCAGTATTTT
clone_size: few; d_call: .; v_call: TRBV5-1; j_call: TRBJ2-3; cdr3_aa: CASSLRLEIRDTQYF; cdr3_nt: TGCGCCAGCAGCTTGAGGCTGGAGATACGGGATACGCAGTATTTT
clone_size: .; d_call: TRBD1; v_call: TRBV4-1; j_call: TRBJ2-3; cdr3_aa: CASSQFDRGRTDTQYF; cdr3_nt: TGCGCCAGCAGCCAATTCGACAGGGGGCGCACAGATACGCAGTATTTT
clone_size: many; d_call: .; v_call: TRBV28; j_call: TRBJ2-4; cdr3_aa: CASTVTLAKNIQYF; cdr3_nt: TGTGCCAGCACCGTCACACTAGCCAAAAACATTCAGTACTTC
clone_size: .; d_call: TRBD2; v_call: TRBV4-3; j_call: TRBJ2-1; cdr3_aa: CASSQGTRGLGEQFF; cdr3_nt: TGCGCCAGCAGCCAAGGGACTAGGGGATTGGGTGAGCAGTTCTTC
clone_size: .; d_call: .; v_call: TRBV30; j_call: TRBJ1-2; cdr3_aa: CAWSFDYGYTF; cdr3_nt: TGTGCCTGGAGTTTCGACTATGGCTACACCTTC
clone_size: few; d_call: .; v_call: TRBV30; j_call: TRBJ2-5; cdr3_aa: CAWSRPGRETQYF; cdr3_nt: TGTGCCTGGAGCCGCCCCGGGCGAGAGACCCAGTACTTC
clone_size: few; d_call: .; v_call: TRBV9; j_call: TRBJ1-3; cdr3_aa: CASSDRNSGNTIYF; cdr3_nt: TGTGCCAGCAGCGACAGAAACTCTGGAAACACCATATATTTT
clone_size: few; d_call: .; v_call: TRBV18; j_call: TRBJ2-7; cdr3_aa: CASSPPGWVYEQYF; cdr3_nt: TGTGCCAGCTCACCACCGGGGTGGGTCTACGAGCAGTACTTC
clone_size: .; d_call: TRBD2; v_call: TRBV6-5; j_call: TRBJ2-1; cdr3_aa: CASSTLAGSYNEQFF; cdr3_nt: TGTGCCAGCTCGACATTAGCGGGTTCCTACAATGAGCAGTTCTTC
clone_size: .; d_call: TRBD2; v_call: TRBV6-5; j_call: TRBJ2-3; cdr3_aa: CASSSGLARDTQYF; cdr3_nt: TGTGCCAGCAGTTCGGGACTAGCGCGAGATACGCAGTATTTT
clone_size: few; d_call: .; v_call: TRBV4-1; j_call: TRBJ2-5; cdr3_aa: CASSQTRATGVQETQYF; cdr3_nt: TGCGCCAGCAGCCAAACCAGAGCTACCGGGGTCCAAGAGACCCAGTACTTC
clone_size: few; d_call: .; v_call: TRBV4-3; j_call: TRBJ1-2; cdr3_aa: CASSQVAGNYGYTF; cdr3_nt: TGCGCCAGCAGCCAAGTGGCAGGGAACTATGGCTACACCTTC
clone_size: .; d_call: TRBD1; v_call: TRBV2; j_call: TRBJ1-4; cdr3_aa: CASSDLQGAGEKLFF; cdr3_nt: TGTGCCAGCAGTGATCTGCAGGGGGCTGGGGAAAAACTGTTTTTT
clone_size: .; d_call: TRBD2; v_call: TRBV9; j_call: TRBJ2-1; cdr3_aa: CASSIAGGIHNEQFF; cdr3_nt: TGTGCCAGCTCGATAGCGGGAGGGATACACAATGAGCAGTTCTTC
clone_size: .; d_call: TRBD2; v_call: TRBV7-2; j_call: TRBJ2-1; cdr3_aa: CASSLGGLAGIGQFF; cdr3_nt: TGTGCCAGCAGCTTAGGGGGACTAGCGGGGATAGGGCAGTTCTTC
clone_size: .; d_call: .; v_call: TRBV27; j_call: TRBJ2-5; cdr3_aa: CASSPMTRIETPIETQYF; cdr3_nt: TGTGCCAGCAGTCCGATGACTAGAATCGAGACCCCCATCGAGACCCAGTACTTC
clone_size: few; d_call: .; v_call: TRBV30; j_call: TRBJ2-3; cdr3_aa: CAWSPGGGTTDTQYF; cdr3_nt: TGTGCCTGGAGTCCTGGTGGCGGGACAACAGATACGCAGTATTTT
clone_size: few; d_call: .; v_call: TRBV30; j_call: TRBJ1-2; cdr3_aa: CAWTRSQRGASPYGYTF; cdr3_nt: TGTGCCTGGACGCGATCCCAAAGGGGCGCGTCTCCCTATGGCTACACCTTC
clone_size: .; d_call: .; v_call: TRBV29-1; j_call: TRBJ2-7; cdr3_aa: CSVTGTGVYEQYF; cdr3_nt: TGCAGCGTTACCGGGACGGGAGTCTACGAGCAGTACTTC
clone_size: few; d_call: .; v_call: TRBV9; j_call: TRBJ1-2; cdr3_aa: CASSVDRETVGYGYTF; cdr3_nt: TGTGCCAGCAGCGTAGACCGGGAGACGGTCGGCTATGGCTACACCTTC